This T cell receptor (beta chain) was observed in a study of blood T cell repertoires in COVID-19. For the study at large: T cells, B-cell-depleted T cells, or PBMCs supplied cDNA or gDNA.

Deletions cut 7 bases from V and 3 bases from J, with 19 bases between. In germline, CDR1 is MNHEY, CDR2 SMNVEV (reference sequence). The CDR3 runs to 15 residues. TCRdb's table, derived via immunoSEQ multiplex PCR, lists solely in-frame clones and lacks some. This sample has about 150,000 clones, with about 79% found just once. V gene TRBV27 combines with J gene TRBJ2-7; possible D gene TRBD1, 6 bases. The receptor comes from a woman older than 75 with acute or convalescent COVID-19. Sequencing was performed on peripheral blood. CDR3 in DNA: TGTGCCAGCAACCCTAGGGGGAACAAGGGCTACGAGCAGTACTTC. Translation: CASNPRGNKGYEQYF.